This T cell receptor (beta chain) derives from a study of shared clonotypes between healthy human individuals. Looking at the study overall: The cohort had a couple of women and three men, ages 18 to 49. Study-level points and caveats: Despite large depth, rarefaction showed incomplete sorted-subset sequencing.

V lost 0 bases to trimming and J lost 4 bases; unmatched junction nucleotides: 5. This CDR3 is built from 15 residues. Germline V gives CDR1 ENHRY, CDR2 SYGVKD. Assay used: immunoSEQ multiplex PCR; TCRdb lists only in-frame clones, some missing. This table has approximately 640,000 clones, 80% to 95% appearing once. A word on this clone: The antigen is unknown.

The donors were adults (healthy and HIV-negative) with no recent acute infections or vaccinations. This chain uses TRBV10-3 with TRBJ1-1; 7 nucleotides align to TRBD1. Input material: memory CD8+ T cells from PBMCs. Sample subset: CD45RO+ cells pooled with CCR7-negative TemRA cells. The sequence was obtained from a young man in good health. Some clones in this sample may be carry-over from other donors' samples. The CDR3 region has the DNA TGTGCCATCAGTGAGTCGGTCCAGGGGGGCACTGAAGCTTTCTTT. Protein: CAISESVQGGTEAFF.